Only a few counts were recorded for the clone carrying this T cell receptor beta chain. The data were taken from a study of breast tumors, draining lymph nodes, adjacent tissues. The CDR3 is made up of 14 amino acids. Trimming cost V 0 bases and J 5 bases, with 9 bases left between them. Germline lookup yields CDR1 SGHVS and CDR2 FNYEAQ. A single record per CDR3 protein comes from TCRdb applying MiXCR to the multiplex PCR reads. The sample lists over 10,000 distinct CDR3 sequences, 40% to 55% occurring once. The chain joins TRBV7-6 to TRBJ2-3; D is unclear. The sequencing sample was made of tumor-adjacent breast tissue. The source is a female donor with breast cancer. Some clones in this sample may be carry-over from other donors' samples. The CDR3 reads CASSLASGGDTQYF. The CDR3 nucleotides are TGTGCCAGCAGCTTAGCGTCGGGTGGAGATACGCAGTATTTT.